Detailed here is one T cell receptor (beta chain). The repertoire was sequenced with immunoSEQ multiplex PCR; TCRdb's copy has only in-frame clones and lacks some. The sample includes fewer than 3 million clones, 85% to 95% of them seen just once. The sample originates from a study of shared clonotypes between healthy human individuals. Germline V gene lookup returns CDR1 SEHNR and CDR2 FQNEAQ (reference sequence). The CDR3 covers 15 residues. V was clipped by 3 bases and J by 7 bases; unmatched bases: 9. The specimen was naive CD4+ T cells from PBMCs. Indicated subset: CD45RA+ positively selected. The receptor's source is a man aged 18 to 30 in good health. Some clones in this sample may be carry-over from other donors' samples. The chain combines TRBV7-9 with TRBJ2-7; 10 bases are shared with TRBD2. As DNA, the CDR3 is TGTGCCAGCAGCTTTGACCTAGCGGGGGACCCGGAGCAGTACTTC. It encodes CASSFDLAGDPEQYF. The variable domain in full, completed from reference TRBV7-9 and TRBJ2-7, reads DTGVSQNPRHKITKRGQNVTFRCDPISEHNRLYWYRQTLGQGPEFLTYFQNEAQLEKSRLLSDRFSAERPKGSFSTLEIQRTEQGDSAMYLCASSFDLAGDPEQYFGPGTRLTVT.